The 5 T cell receptor beta chains reported below all come from one sample, sequenced in a study of Graves' ophthalmopathy and Graves' hyperthyroidism. The TCR beta CDR3 regions underwent amplification from RNA transcripts. First-round RT-PCR used HTBI primers; second-round multiplex PCR followed. TCRdb processed the multiplex PCR reads anew with MiXCR; each CDR3 protein has one entry. This sample yields a few hundred thousand distinct CDR3 sequences, of which 35% to 45% are seen a single time; 3.5% to 5% belongs to the top ten. The specimen was peripheral blood or thyroid tissue (not recorded which). The receptors stem from an adult man with Graves' hyperthyroidism.

At least ten counts were recorded for this clonotype. V is TRBV2 and J is TRBJ1-6; 9 bases align to TRBD1. The CDR3 is 15 amino acids. Germline V gene lookup returns CDR1 SNHLY and CDR2 FYNNEI. J lost 11 bases, V lost 6 bases, and 11 bases had no gene match. DNA for the CDR3: TGTGCCAGCAGCCCCGGGACAGGGAATGGTGCACCCCTCCACTTT. It codes for CASSPGTGNGAPLHF.

The gene calls are TRBV19 and TRBJ1-5; 9 bases fit TRBD1. The ends lost 5 bases at V and 1 base at J; junction bases unmatched: 9. CDR3 length equals 17 residues. Germline lookup yields CDR1 LNHDA and CDR2 SQIVND (reference sequence). CDR3 loop: CASSAHGTGKSNQPQHF. In nucleotides, the CDR3 is TGTGCCAGTAGTGCTCACGGGACAGGGAAAAGCAATCAGCCCCAGCATTTT.

This clonotype was seen many times. The gene calls are TRBV7-6 and TRBJ1-3; D is possibly TRBD1 (5 bases). The germline V gene encodes CDR1 SGHVS and CDR2 FNYEAQ. This CDR3 is 15 amino acids long. V gave up 3 bases and J gave up 1 base, with 10 bases separating them. The CDR3 region is CASSLVDRSGNTIYF. CDR3 DNA: TGTGCCAGCAGCTTGGTCGACAGATCTGGAAACACCATATATTTT.

The chain uses TRBV7-9 and TRBJ2-7; D might be TRBD1 (7 bases). The V end was cut by 4 bases, the J end by 3 bases, with 16 bases between. This CDR3 has 15 residues. The V gene's germline CDR1 is SEHNR and CDR2 FQNEAQ (reference sequence). CDR3 loop: CASSSRGRGDYEQYF. The CDR3 region has the DNA TGTGCCAGCAGCTCTCGGGGCAGGGGGGACTACGAGCAGTACTTC.

At least ten counts were recorded for this clonotype. The chain combines TRBV29-1 with TRBJ1-1, with 7 bases matching TRBD1. CDR1 and CDR2 from the germline V gene are SQVTM and ANQGSEA. CDR3 length: 12 amino acids. Trimming at V came to 7 bases and at J to 6 bases, leaving 8 bases not matched to a gene. The CDR3 is CSAIYRGPEAFF. Here the CDR3 DNA reads TGCAGCGCCATTTACAGGGGCCCTGAAGCTTTCTTT.